This is a list of T cell receptor beta chains from one sample in a study of radiotherapy plus CTLA-4 blockade in lung cancer. The method was immunoSEQ multiplex PCR; TCRdb's version includes in-frame clones alone and lacks a portion of them. The table records approximately 99,000 clones, around 88% of them present only once. The sample was peripheral blood, taken from a patient treated with radiotherapy plus ipilimumab. The receptors stem from a human donor with non-small cell lung cancer that progressed on radiotherapy plus ipilimumab. Each CDR3 is given with its conserved first and last residue. D genes are given only for firm matches. Clone size, where shown, is once, few, many, or a class for clones that have expanded.

v_call	j_call	d_call	clone_size	cdr3_aa	cdr3_nt
TRBV6-5	TRBJ2-1	TRBD2	NA	CASSTLAGIYNEQFF	TGTGCCAGCAGTACATTAGCGGGGATATACAATGAGCAGTTCTTC
TRBV4-1	TRBJ1-6	NA	NA	CASSQDQGDAFAPPLHF	TGCGCCAGCAGCCAAGATCAGGGCGACGCCTTTGCCCCACCCCTCCACTTT
TRBV6-1	TRBJ1-2	NA	NA	CASSWNTFNYGYTF	TGTGCCAGCAGTTGGAACACCTTTAACTATGGCTACACCTTC
TRBV2	TRBJ2-2	NA	once	CASSRYRELFF	TGTGCCAGCAGTAGGTATAGGGAGCTGTTTTTT
TRBV4-2	TRBJ2-7	TRBD2	NA	CASSQGDRVASGTVEQYF	TGTGCCAGCAGCCAAGGAGATCGGGTGGCTAGCGGGACAGTCGAGCAGTACTTC
TRBV5-1	TRBJ2-7	TRBD2	NA	CASSGGTSGKPRQYF	TGCGCCAGCAGCGGAGGAACGAGCGGGAAACCCAGGCAGTACTTC
TRBV30	TRBJ2-7	TRBD2	NA	CAWRGGSDEQYF	TGTGCCTGGAGGGGCGGGAGCGACGAGCAGTACTTC
TRBV29-1	TRBJ2-7	TRBD2	NA	CSVRPRTGAGDSYEQYF	TGCAGCGTCCGTCCCAGGACTGGAGCGGGAGACTCCTACGAGCAGTACTTC
TRBV7-3	TRBJ2-6	NA	NA	CASSLGVSGANVLTF	TGTGCCAGCAGCTTGGGGGTCTCTGGGGCCAACGTCCTGACTTTC
TRBV15	TRBJ2-3	TRBD2	NA	CATSRGTLAGGQADTQYF	TGTGCCACCAGCAGGGGGACCCTAGCGGGAGGGCAGGCAGATACGCAGTATTTT
TRBV7-6	TRBJ2-5	NA	NA	CASSAGQETQYF	TGTGCCAGCAGTGCGGGGCAAGAGACCCAGTACTTC
TRBV5-1	TRBJ1-2	NA	few	CASSLDGGYGYTF	TGCGCCAGCAGCTTGGACGGGGGGTATGGCTACACCTTC
TRBV5-1	TRBJ2-7	NA	NA	CASSLTGSTYEQYF	TGCGCCAGCAGCTTGACCGGGAGCACCTACGAGCAGTACTTC
TRBV7-8	TRBJ2-1	NA	NA	CASSSRRQASSYNEQFF	TGTGCCAGCAGCTCTCGCCGACAGGCGAGCTCCTACAATGAGCAGTTCTTC
TRBV12-5	TRBJ2-2	NA	NA	CASGLFGGTTGELFF	TGTGCTAGTGGTTTGTTTGGGGGAACCACCGGGGAGCTGTTTTTT
TRBV9	TRBJ2-1	NA	NA	CASSVAGGTSYNEQFF	TGTGCCAGCAGCGTAGCTGGGGGGACCTCCTACAATGAGCAGTTCTTC
TRBV4-1	TRBJ2-1	NA	NA	CASSQGTLNLLLF	TGCGCCAGCAGCCAAGGGACTCTTAACTTATTGCTCTTC
TRBV7-9	TRBJ1-5	NA	NA	CASSLDGQANQPQHF	TGTGCCAGCAGCTTAGATGGCCAGGCTAATCAGCCCCAGCATTTT
TRBV9	TRBJ2-1	TRBD2	NA	CASSAGLAEYNEQFF	TGTGCCAGCAGCGCGGGACTAGCAGAATACAATGAGCAGTTCTTC
TRBV7-3	TRBJ2-2	TRBD2	few	CASSLLAGITGELFF	TGTGCCAGCAGCCTCCTAGCGGGAATCACCGGGGAGCTGTTTTTT
TRBV5-4	TRBJ1-1	TRBD1	NA	CASSGPTGVGAEAFF	TGTGCCAGCAGCGGGCCAACAGGGGTGGGCGCTGAAGCTTTCTTT
TRBV7-2	TRBJ2-7	TRBD2	NA	CASSPSSGRYEQYF	TGTGCCAGCAGCCCCAGTAGCGGGAGGTACGAGCAGTACTTC
TRBV6-4	TRBJ2-5	TRBD1	once	CASSFRTGQARETQYF	TGTGCCAGCAGTTTTAGGACAGGGCAAGCCCGAGAGACCCAGTACTTC
TRBV10-2	TRBJ1-1	NA	NA	CATKRGGANTEAFF	TGCGCCACCAAAAGAGGGGGGGCGAACACTGAAGCTTTCTTT
TRBV29-1	TRBJ2-7	NA	NA	CSARGGGTYEQYF	TGCAGCGCCCGGGGAGGGGGGACCTACGAGCAGTACTTC
TRBV6-5	TRBJ2-3	TRBD1	NA	CASSGTASTDTQYF	TGTGCCAGCAGTGGGACAGCTAGCACAGATACGCAGTATTTT
TRBV27	TRBJ2-2	TRBD2	NA	CASRGTKRSGELFF	TGTGCCAGCAGAGGGACTAAACGGAGTGGGGAGCTGTTTTTT
TRBV6-5	TRBJ2-7	TRBD2	NA	CASSYYASGLYEQYF	TGTGCCAGCAGTTACTATGCTAGCGGCCTGTACGAGCAGTACTTC
TRBV9	TRBJ2-7	NA	NA	CASSPDLSSYEQYF	TGTGCCAGCAGCCCTGACCTTAGCTCCTACGAGCAGTACTTC
TRBV30	TRBJ1-5	NA	NA	CAWKIGGNSNQPQHF	TGTGCCTGGAAAATAGGAGGGAATAGCAATCAGCCCCAGCATTTT
TRBV6-5	TRBJ1-2	NA	once	CASSYESGYGYTF	TGTGCCAGCAGTTACGAGAGCGGATATGGCTACACCTTC
TRBV18	TRBJ1-1	NA	few	CASSPYAGSEAFF	TGTGCCAGCTCACCCTATGCAGGGAGTGAAGCTTTCTTT
TRBV5-4	TRBJ2-7	TRBD1	NA	CASSPYPPGQGSHEQYF	TGTGCCAGCAGCCCATACCCCCCGGGACAGGGAAGCCACGAGCAGTACTTC
TRBV7-8	TRBJ2-5	NA	NA	CASSASQLETQYF	TGTGCCAGCAGCGCGAGCCAGTTGGAGACCCAGTACTTC
TRBV9	TRBJ1-2	NA	NA	CASGGQAYGYTF	TGTGCCAGCGGGGGGCAGGCCTATGGCTACACCTTC
TRBV7-3	TRBJ2-3	TRBD2	NA	CASSPWGGAQYF	TGTGCCAGCAGCCCTTGGGGGGGAGCGCAGTATTTT
TRBV6-5	TRBJ2-5	NA	NA	CASSYGPGGETQYF	TGTGCCAGCAGTTACGGGCCCGGGGGAGAGACCCAGTACTTC
TRBV19	TRBJ2-1	NA	NA	CASSIDPAGTSKFF	TGTGCCAGTAGTATAGATCCGGCCGGGACTTCTAAGTTCTTC
TRBV27	TRBJ1-5	NA	NA	CASSLSGDQPQHF	TGTGCCAGCAGTTTAAGTGGGGATCAGCCCCAGCATTTT
TRBV9	TRBJ2-1	TRBD1	NA	CASSVGGGSNEQFF	TGTGCCAGCAGCGTAGGAGGGGGCAGCAATGAGCAGTTCTTC